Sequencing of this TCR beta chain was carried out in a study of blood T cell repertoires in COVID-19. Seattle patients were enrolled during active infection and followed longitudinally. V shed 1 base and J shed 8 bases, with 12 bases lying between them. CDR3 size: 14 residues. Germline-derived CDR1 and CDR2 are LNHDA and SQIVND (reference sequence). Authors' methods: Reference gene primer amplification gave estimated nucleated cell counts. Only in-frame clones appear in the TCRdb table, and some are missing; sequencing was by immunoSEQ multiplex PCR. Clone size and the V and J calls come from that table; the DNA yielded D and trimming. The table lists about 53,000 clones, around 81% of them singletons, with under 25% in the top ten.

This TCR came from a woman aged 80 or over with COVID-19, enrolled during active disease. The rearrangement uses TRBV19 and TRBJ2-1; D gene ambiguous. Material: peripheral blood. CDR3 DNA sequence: TGTGCCAGTAGTATAGGTCTAGATTCCGATGAGCAGTTCTTC. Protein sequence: CASSIGLDSDEQFF. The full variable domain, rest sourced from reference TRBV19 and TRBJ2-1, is DGGITQSPKYLFRKEGQNVTLSCEQNLNHDAMYWYRQDPGQGLRLIYYSQIVNDFQKGDIAEGYSVSREKKESFPLTVTSAQKNPTAFYLCASSIGLDSDEQFFGPGTRLTVL.